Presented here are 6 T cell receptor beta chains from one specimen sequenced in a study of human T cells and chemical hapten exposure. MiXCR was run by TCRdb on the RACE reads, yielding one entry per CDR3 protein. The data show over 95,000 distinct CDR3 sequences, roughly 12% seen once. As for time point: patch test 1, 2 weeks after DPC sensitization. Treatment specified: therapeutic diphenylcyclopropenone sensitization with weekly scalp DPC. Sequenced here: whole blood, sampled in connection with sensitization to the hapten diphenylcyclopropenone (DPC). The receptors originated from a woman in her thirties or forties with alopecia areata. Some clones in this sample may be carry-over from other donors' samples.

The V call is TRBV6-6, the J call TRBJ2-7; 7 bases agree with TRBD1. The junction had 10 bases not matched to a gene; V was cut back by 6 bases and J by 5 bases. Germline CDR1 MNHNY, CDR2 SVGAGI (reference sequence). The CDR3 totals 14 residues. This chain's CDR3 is CASRGTGDLNEQYF. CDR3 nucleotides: TGTGCCAGCAGGGGTACAGGGGATCTTAACGAGCAGTACTTC.

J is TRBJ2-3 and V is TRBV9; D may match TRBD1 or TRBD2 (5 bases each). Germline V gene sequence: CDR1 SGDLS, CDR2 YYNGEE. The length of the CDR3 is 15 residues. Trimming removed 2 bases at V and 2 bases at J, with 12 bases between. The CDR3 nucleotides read TGTGCCAGCAGCGTTGGGACCCAGTACACAGATACGCAGTATTTT. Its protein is CASSVGTQYTDTQYF.

The CDR3 sequence is CSAPPNRAKNIQYF. CDR3 in DNA: TGCAGTGCCCCGCCTAACAGGGCCAAAAACATTCAGTACTTC. V usage is TRBV20-1 and J usage is TRBJ2-4; a weak D match, TRBD1 (5 bases). V shed 6 bases and J shed 1 base, with 13 bases lying between them. Germline V lookup: CDR1 DFQATT, CDR2 SNEGSKA (reference sequence). This CDR3 spans 14 amino acids.

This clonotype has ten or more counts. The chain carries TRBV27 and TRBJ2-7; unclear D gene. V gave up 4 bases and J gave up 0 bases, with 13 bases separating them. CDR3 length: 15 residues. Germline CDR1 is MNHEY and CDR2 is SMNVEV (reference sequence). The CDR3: CASSYGRQSSYEQYF. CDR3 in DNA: TGTGCCAGCAGTTATGGACGGCAGAGCTCCTACGAGCAGTACTTC.

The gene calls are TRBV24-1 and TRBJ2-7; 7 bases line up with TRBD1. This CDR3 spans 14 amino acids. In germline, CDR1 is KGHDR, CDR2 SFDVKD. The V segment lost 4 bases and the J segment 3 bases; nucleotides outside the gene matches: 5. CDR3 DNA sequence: TGTGCCACCAGTGAACAGGGGAAGTTCTACGAGCAGTACTTC. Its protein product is CATSEQGKFYEQYF.

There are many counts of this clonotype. Written as DNA, the CDR3 is TGCAGTGCTAGGGGACAGGGACCGGATACGCAGTATTTT. This gives the protein CSARGQGPDTQYF. V and J are TRBV20-1 and TRBJ2-3, with 9 bases lining up with TRBD1. V lost 3 bases and J lost 6; bases outside the gene matches: 4. The V gene's germline CDR1 is DFQATT and CDR2 SNEGSKA (reference sequence). The CDR3 covers 13 residues.